A selection of T cell receptor beta chains follows, all from one sample in a study of OX40 agonist ivuxolimab in advanced cancers. The method was immunoSEQ multiplex PCR; TCRdb's version includes in-frame clones alone and lacks a portion of them. The profile shows 51,000 or so clones, approximately 91% of them singletons. The source material was CD4+ or CD8+ T cells sorted from blood, sampled in a trial of the OX40 agonist ivuxolimab. The source of these receptors is an adult with an advanced solid tumor such as melanoma, head and neck, liver or kidney cancer. Each CDR3 is given with its conserved first and last residue. A D gene is named only where the DNA matches it firmly. Expanded clones get a size class; other rows say once, few or many, or leave the size out.

>TRBJ1-4|-|TRBV7-7|TRBD1
CASSDRDRDEKLFF
TGTGCCAGCAGCGACCGGGACAGGGATGAAAAACTGTTTTTT
>TRBJ1-1|-|TRBV2|-
CASSEAGYGEAFF
TGTGCCAGCAGTGAAGCAGGGTACGGTGAAGCTTTCTTT
>TRBJ2-5|-|TRBV13|-
CASGGSDKMNKETQYF
TGTGCCAGTGGGGGATCGGACAAGATGAATAAAGAGACCCAGTACTTC
>TRBJ2-4|-|TRBV6-5|TRBD1
CASKRQGNIQYF
TGTGCCAGCAAACGACAGGGGAACATTCAGTACTTC
>TRBJ2-7|-|TRBV18|-
CASSPSAEQYF
TGTGCCAGCTCACCATCGGCCGAGCAGTACTTC
>TRBJ1-1|-|TRBV4-3|-
CASNQDGNTEAFF
TGCGCCAGCAATCAAGACGGGAACACTGAAGCTTTCTTT
>TRBJ1-4|-|TRBV11-2|-
CASSLGEGKLFF
TGTGCCAGCAGCTTAGGGGAGGGAAAACTGTTTTTT
>TRBJ2-7|-|TRBV7-6|-
CASSYGEGSASYEQYF
TGTGCCAGCAGCTACGGGGAAGGGAGCGCCTCCTACGAGCAGTACTTC
>TRBJ2-1|-|TRBV4-3|-
CASSQVGSYNEQFF
TGCGCCAGCAGCCAAGTTGGATCATACAATGAGCAGTTCTTC
>TRBJ2-3|-|TRBV11-1|-
CASSPPLPDTQYF
TGTGCCAGCAGCCCTCCCCTGCCGGATACGCAGTATTTT
>TRBJ1-1|-|TRBV9|-
CASSVVTSGEAFF
TGTGCCAGCAGCGTAGTGACATCTGGTGAAGCTTTCTTT
>TRBJ1-1|-|TRBV28|TRBD1
CASSPQGAAEAFF
TGTGCCAGCAGTCCCCAGGGGGCTGCTGAAGCTTTCTTT
>TRBJ1-2|-|TRBV7-9|-
CASISDGYTF
TGTGCCAGCATTTCCGATGGCTACACCTTC
>TRBJ2-1|-|TRBV2|TRBD2
CASRKLAGGPNEQFF
TGTGCCAGCAGAAAACTAGCGGGGGGGCCTAATGAGCAGTTCTTC
>TRBJ1-2|-|TRBV30|-
CAWSVNWPSGGYTF
TGTGCCTGGAGTGTAAACTGGCCATCGGGTGGCTACACCTTC
>TRBJ2-7|-|TRBV6-1|-
CASSEDFSRTVSYEQYF
TGTGCCAGCAGTGAGGACTTTTCCCGGACAGTCTCCTACGAGCAGTACTTC
>TRBJ2-2|once|TRBV10-3|-
CAISEDRVDTGELFF
TGTGCCATCAGTGAGGATCGGGTAGACACCGGGGAGCTGTTTTTT
>TRBJ1-1|-|TRBV5-6|TRBD1
CASSFGTDVTEAFF
TGTGCCAGCAGCTTCGGGACAGACGTCACTGAAGCTTTCTTT
>TRBJ2-7|-|TRBV11-2|TRBD1
CASSLTGGYEQYF
TGTGCCAGCAGCTTGACAGGGGGCTACGAGCAGTACTTC
>TRBJ2-7|once|TRBV14|-
CASSLITGSYEQYF
TGTGCCAGCAGCCTTATTACAGGCTCCTACGAGCAGTACTTC
>TRBJ1-6|-|TRBV19|TRBD1
CASKGTVNSPLHF
TGTGCCAGTAAAGGGACAGTTAATTCACCCCTCCACTTT
>TRBJ1-5|-|TRBV5-6|TRBD1
CASSPGTGFSSQHF
TGTGCCAGCAGCCCGGGGACAGGGTTTTCGTCCCAGCATTTT
>TRBJ2-7|-|TRBV7-6|-
CASSLAVGGAGLSYEQYF
TGTGCCAGCAGCTTAGCGGTTGGGGGGGCTGGTCTGTCCTACGAGCAGTACTTC
>TRBJ2-5|-|TRBV7-9|-
CASSLPQGETQYF
TGTGCCAGCAGCTTACCGCAGGGGGAGACCCAGTACTTC
>TRBJ2-7|once|TRBV29-1|-
CSVVPGTDLYEQYF
TGCAGCGTTGTACCGGGGACTGATTTATACGAGCAGTACTTC